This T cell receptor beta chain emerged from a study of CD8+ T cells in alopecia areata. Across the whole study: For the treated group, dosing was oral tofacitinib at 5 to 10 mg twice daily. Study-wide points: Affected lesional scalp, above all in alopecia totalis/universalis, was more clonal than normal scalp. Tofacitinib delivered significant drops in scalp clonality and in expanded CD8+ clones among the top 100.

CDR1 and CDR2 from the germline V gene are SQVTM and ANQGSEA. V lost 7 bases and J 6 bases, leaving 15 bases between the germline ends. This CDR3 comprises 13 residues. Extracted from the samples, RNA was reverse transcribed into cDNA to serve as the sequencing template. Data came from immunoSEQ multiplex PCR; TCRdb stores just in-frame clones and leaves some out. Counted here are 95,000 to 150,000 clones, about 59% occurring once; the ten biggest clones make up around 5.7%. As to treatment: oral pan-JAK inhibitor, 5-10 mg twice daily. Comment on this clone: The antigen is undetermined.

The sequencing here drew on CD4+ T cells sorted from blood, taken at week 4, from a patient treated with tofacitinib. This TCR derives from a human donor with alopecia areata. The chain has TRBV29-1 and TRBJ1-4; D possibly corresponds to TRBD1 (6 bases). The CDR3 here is CSAAGTPYEKLFF. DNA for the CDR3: TGCAGCGCAGCCGGGACACCCTATGAAAAACTGTTTTTT.